This T cell receptor beta chain originates from a study of T cells in Graves' hyperthyroidism and ophthalmopathy. TCR beta CDR3 regions were amplified from RNA. TCR CDR3 underwent first-round RT-PCR with the HTBI primer set. From the multiplex PCR reads, TCRdb called clonotypes with MiXCR, one entry per CDR3 protein. The sample has a few hundred thousand distinct CDR3 sequences, around 15% seen once. This clonotype was counted ten times or more. The antigen is undetermined. Trimming pared 6 bases from V and 0 bases from J, leaving 9 bases between. This CDR3 has 14 amino acids. Germline-derived CDR1 and CDR2 are KGHSH and LQKENI. The authors deemed Graves' hyperthyroidism stable absent ophthalmopathy progression within 18 months. General observations from the study: Most thyroid clonotypes that were expanded above 0.001 also turned up in blood.

Source material: blood. This clonotype was sampled from a middle-aged woman with Graves' hyperthyroidism. The chain carries TRBV18 and TRBJ1-3; D is uncertain. CDR3 protein: CASSSGSSGNTIYF. CDR3 nucleotide sequence: TGTGCCAGCTCGTCGGGCAGCTCTGGAAACACCATATATTTT.